This TCR beta chain was obtained from a study of T cells of healthy individuals. V gave up 2 bases and J gave up 2 bases, with 4 bases separating them. CDR3 length: 12 residues. Germline V gene data show CDR1 as SGHDN and CDR2 as FVKESK. MiXCR, run by TCRdb on the 5' RACE reads, gives a single entry per CDR3 protein. The repertoire holds tens of thousands of distinct CDR3 sequences, with about 16% as singletons. Many counts were recorded for this clonotype. The V call is TRBV14, the J call TRBJ2-7; D is unresolved. The sequence was obtained from a human donor in good health. The CDR3: CASSQSAYEQYF. The CDR3 DNA is TGTGCCAGCAGCCAATCCGCCTACGAGCAGTACTTC.